This TCR beta chain was profiled in a study of cytomegalovirus exposure and HLA in healthy donors. Study overall: The same platform was used for the 100 to 150 validation repertoires as for the approximately 730 first-cohort repertoires, as reported in a later analysis. Regarding the study as a whole: Among TCR sequences, most were rare, though some public TCRs appeared in many donors. It was reportedly the case that the classifier diagnosed cytomegalovirus status with high specificity and sensitivity.

Comments on this clone: Its target is unknown.

J was trimmed by 1 base and V by 3 bases; bases with no gene match: 1. The length of the CDR3 is 15 residues. In germline, CDR1 is SNHLY, CDR2 FYNNEI. The donors were members of the validation cohort comprising over a hundred subjects, separate from the approximately 630-subject first cohort. Assay used: immunoSEQ multiplex PCR; TCRdb lists only in-frame clones, some missing. The sample records some 180,000 clones, around 80% being singletons. The chain links TRBV2 to TRBJ2-4; 9 bases align to TRBD1. The source of this sequence is a woman aged 25 to 39 in good health and CMV-seronegative. The sample was PBMCs. The CDR3 is CASSEDRGAKNIQYF. Here the CDR3 DNA reads TGTGCCAGCAGTGAGGACAGGGGCGCCAAAAACATTCAGTACTTC. Looking up the rest from reference TRBV2 and TRBJ2-4 gives the full variable domain: EPEVTQTPSHQVTQMGQEVILRCVPISNHLYFYWYRQILGQKVEFLVSFYNNEISEKSEIFDDQFSVERPDGSNFTLKIRSTKLEDSAMYFCASSEDRGAKNIQYFGAGTRLSVL.